A selection of T cell receptor beta chains follows, all from one sample in a study of T-cell reconstitution after alpha-beta-depleted transplantation in children. TCRdb itself ran the PCR reads through MiXCR, one entry per CDR3 protein. The data contain 750,000 to 950,000 distinct CDR3 sequences, approximately 15% of them singletons. Sequencing used PBMCs, mostly from graft donor cells, obtained 360 days after TCRalphabeta/CD19-depleted stem cell transplant. These receptors came from a male patient younger than 18 who had a stem cell transplant for acute lymphoblastic leukemia, so the T cells may come from the graft donor. The CDR3 runs from the conserved cysteine through the conserved F or W. The D gene is left open where the match is weak. Some rows mark clone size as missing; the rest say once, few, many or name a class of expanded clone.

length | J | D | size | V | DNA | CDR3
15 | TRBJ2-5 | - | - | TRBV14 | TGTGCCAGCAGCCCCAGGACACAGAGGGGGGAGACCCAGTACTTC | CASSPRTQRGETQYF
15 | TRBJ1-4 | - | - | TRBV12-3/TRBV12-4 | TGTGCCAGCAGTTTCTCAAGGGCTCCTAATGAAAAACTGTTTTTT | CASSFSRAPNEKLFF
14 | TRBJ2-7 | TRBD1 | few | TRBV5-1 | TGCGCCAGCAGCTCAAGCTGGACAGGGTCCGAGCAGTACTTC | CASSSSWTGSEQYF
14 | TRBJ2-1 | - | few | TRBV11-2 | TGTGCCAGCAGCTCCGCTCGGAATTTAATGGAGCAGTTCTTC | CASSSARNLMEQFF
16 | TRBJ2-7 | TRBD2 | - | TRBV7-9 | TGTGCCAGCAGCTTAAACGGGCTAGCGGGAGGGGACGAGCAGTACTTC | CASSLNGLAGGDEQYF
17 | TRBJ2-1 | TRBD2 | few | TRBV7-2 | TGTGCCAGCAGCTTAGCAGCGGGGGCGCTCCGGAACAATGAGCAGTTCTTC | CASSLAAGALRNNEQFF
15 | TRBJ2-6 | - | many | TRBV7-8 | TGTGCCAGCAGCTTTAGAGTGGCTGGGGCCAACGTCCTGACTTTC | CASSFRVAGANVLTF
18 | TRBJ1-2 | TRBD1 | - | TRBV7-3 | TGTGCCAGCAGTCTGGACAGGCGGTACCTTGCTGTTAACTATGGCTACACCTTC | CASSLDRRYLAVNYGYTF
14 | TRBJ2-2 | TRBD1 | - | TRBV12-3/TRBV12-4 | TGTGCCAGCTCCCGGACAGGGCGCACCGGGGAGCTGTTTTTT | CASSRTGRTGELFF
16 | TRBJ2-2 | TRBD1 | few | TRBV25-1 | TGTGCCAGCAGTGAACGGCAGGGGGCTATCACCGGGGAGCTGTTTTTT | CASSERQGAITGELFF
14 | TRBJ2-7 | - | few | TRBV27 | TGTGCCAGCAGTTCCCGACAGAGCTCCTACGAGCAGTACTTC | CASSSRQSSYEQYF
13 | TRBJ2-7 | - | - | TRBV3-1 | TGTGCCAGCAGCCAACTGGACCGCGTGGAGCAGTACTTC | CASSQLDRVEQYF
13 | TRBJ1-2 | TRBD1 | - | TRBV6-5 | TGTGCCAGCAGCACTGTCAGGACAGGCCTCTACACCTTC | CASSTVRTGLYTF
15 | TRBJ1-4 | - | many | TRBV12-3/TRBV12-4 | TGTGCCAGCAGGAGACGGCCCGCAACTAATGAAAAACTGTTTTTT | CASRRRPATNEKLFF
15 | TRBJ2-2 | - | few | TRBV15 | TGTGCCACCAGCAGAGAAGGACTGTACACCGGGGAGCTGTTTTTT | CATSREGLYTGELFF
13 | TRBJ2-3 | - | - | TRBV6-6 | TGTGCCAGCAGTTACTCGTGGGCAGATACGCAGTATTTT | CASSYSWADTQYF
13 | TRBJ2-7 | - | - | TRBV29-1 | TGCAGCGGGGGAGCAGGGGATACCTACGAGCAGTACTTC | CSGGAGDTYEQYF
16 | TRBJ1-4 | TRBD1 | - | TRBV4-1 | TGCGCCAGCAGCCAAGACGATGACAGGGAGAATGAAAAACTGTTTTTT | CASSQDDDRENEKLFF
12 | TRBJ2-1 | - | few | TRBV2 | TGTGCCAGCCCTATTCCCTTGAGTGAGCAGTTCTTC | CASPIPLSEQFF
15 | TRBJ2-1 | - | - | TRBV3-1 | TGTGCCAGCAGCCAAGCCGGGCCATTCAACAATGAGCAGTTCTTC | CASSQAGPFNNEQFF
11 | TRBJ2-5 | - | many | TRBV25-1 | TGTGCCAGCGGGCTAGAAGAGACCCAGTACTTC | CASGLEETQYF
16 | TRBJ2-5 | TRBD1 | few | TRBV3-1 | TGTGCCAGCAGCCAAGAAGGGCAGGGGGCGCGGGAGACCCAGTACTTC | CASSQEGQGARETQYF
11 | TRBJ1-5 | - | few | TRBV6-1 | TGTGCCAGCAGTGGATTACAGCCCCAGCATTTT | CASSGLQPQHF
15 | TRBJ2-3 | TRBD2 | - | TRBV20-1 | TGCAGTGGAAAGGCAGCGGGAGATAACGCAGATACGCAGTATTTT | CSGKAAGDNADTQYF
12 | TRBJ1-5 | - | many | TRBV29-1 | TGCAGCGTTAAGGGCAGCAATCAGCCCCAGCATTTT | CSVKGSNQPQHF
13 | TRBJ2-7 | - | many | TRBV27 | TGTGCCAGCAGTTTGGTTGGGGGCAGCGAGCAGTACTTC | CASSLVGGSEQYF
15 | TRBJ2-7 | - | few | TRBV7-9 | TGTGCCAGCAGCTTAAATACGGGTAGCTCCTACGAGCAGTACTTC | CASSLNTGSSYEQYF
14 | TRBJ2-7 | - | few | TRBV13 | TGTGCCAGCAGTGTAGGAACCCGTGTTTACGAGCAGTACTTC | CASSVGTRVYEQYF
12 | TRBJ2-7 | - | - | TRBV15 | TGTGCCACCAGCAAGGGGATTTCGCAGCAGTACTTC | CATSKGISQQYF
17 | TRBJ2-1 | TRBD2 | few | TRBV12-3/TRBV12-4 | TGTGCCAGCAGTTTTCCTAGACTAGCGGGAGGGCCGTATGAGCAGTTCTTC | CASSFPRLAGGPYEQFF
13 | TRBJ1-2 | - | many | TRBV7-3 | TGTGCCAGCAGTGTCCGAGCTAACTATGGCTACACCTTC | CASSVRANYGYTF
15 | TRBJ1-2 | TRBD1 | few | TRBV14 | TGTGCCAGCAGCCAAGACATCAGGGGGGACTATGGCTACACCTTC | CASSQDIRGDYGYTF
14 | TRBJ2-2 | TRBD2 | few | TRBV20-1 | TGCAGTGCTAGGCGGCTAGCGGGAACCGGGGAGCTGTTTTTT | CSARRLAGTGELFF
13 | TRBJ2-2 | - | - | TRBV19 | TGTGCCAGCTTACCTTGGCATGCCGGGGAGCTGTTTTTT | CASLPWHAGELFF
16 | TRBJ2-1 | TRBD2 | - | TRBV27 | TGTGCCAGCAGTTTATCAGGCGGGAGGATTTACAATGAGCAGTTCTTC | CASSLSGGRIYNEQFF
13 | TRBJ2-3 | - | many | TRBV4-1 | TGCGCCAGCACACTCTCCAACCAAGATACGCAGTATTTT | CASTLSNQDTQYF
13 | TRBJ2-7 | - | many | TRBV7-6 | TGTGCCAGCAGCTTAGCGGACCTCTACGAGCAGTACTTC | CASSLADLYEQYF
15 | TRBJ2-5 | - | - | TRBV5-1 | TGCGCCAGCCAACTGACAAACTGGTACCAAGAGACCCAGTACTTC | CASQLTNWYQETQYF
13 | TRBJ2-7 | - | few | TRBV5-1 | TGCGCCAGCAGGCTCCCTTACTCCTACGAGCAGTACTTC | CASRLPYSYEQYF
13 | TRBJ2-5 | - | many | TRBV20-1 | TGCAGTGCTAGAGAAGCCAATGAAGAGACCCAGTACTTC | CSAREANEETQYF
14 | TRBJ1-3 | TRBD1 | - | TRBV20-1 | TGCAGTGCCCCCGGACAGGGCATACGGAACACCATATATTTT | CSAPGQGIRNTIYF
21 | TRBJ2-3 | TRBD2 | few | TRBV28 | TGTGCCAGCAGTTTCCCACTCATGGTAGCGGGAGCGCGCGCTAGCACAGATACGCAGTATTTT | CASSFPLMVAGARASTDTQYF
13 | TRBJ2-3 | - | - | TRBV10-3 | TGTGCCATCAGTGGCAGGGTCACAGATACGCAGTATTTT | CAISGRVTDTQYF
15 | TRBJ2-1 | TRBD1 | few | TRBV7-8 | TGTGCCAGCAGCTTTTACAGGGGATCCTACAATGAGCAGTTCTTC | CASSFYRGSYNEQFF
17 | TRBJ2-3 | TRBD2 | many | TRBV7-9 | TGTGCCAGCAGCTTACGGGGGGAATCCGCCCACACAGATACGCAGTATTTT | CASSLRGESAHTDTQYF
16 | TRBJ2-1 | TRBD2 | once | TRBV5-1 | TGCGCCAGCAGCTTGCCCCCGACTAGCGGGAGTAATGAGCAGTTCTTC | CASSLPPTSGSNEQFF
13 | TRBJ2-7 | TRBD1 | few | TRBV10-3 | TGTGCCACCACCGGGACAGGGATCTACGAGCAGTACTTC | CATTGTGIYEQYF
12 | TRBJ2-7 | - | few | TRBV5-6 | TGTGCCAGCAGGTTCCAGCGTGGGGAGCAGTACTTC | CASRFQRGEQYF
14 | TRBJ2-1 | - | - | TRBV9 | TGTGCCAGCAGCGTAGTTTCTAGAAACAATGAGCAGTTCTTC | CASSVVSRNNEQFF
14 | TRBJ2-4 | - | - | TRBV19 | TGTGCCAGTAGTCAGTTATTAGCCAAAAACATTCAGTACTTC | CASSQLLAKNIQYF
14 | TRBJ2-2 | - | few | TRBV2 | TGTGCCAGCACCTCGGGACGTAACACCGGGGAGCTGTTTTTT | CASTSGRNTGELFF
16 | TRBJ2-7 | TRBD2 | - | TRBV5-1 | TGCGCCAGCAGCTTGGCACTAGCGGGAGGCGCCTACGAGCAGTACTTC | CASSLALAGGAYEQYF
17 | TRBJ2-3 | - | many | TRBV18 | TGTGCCAGCTCACCACCGTTGAGCGGTCAGGATGGGGATACGCAGTATTTT | CASSPPLSGQDGDTQYF
14 | TRBJ2-1 | TRBD2 | many | TRBV12-3/TRBV12-4 | TGTGCCAGCAAACCTAGCGGCTCCTACAATGAGCAGTTCTTC | CASKPSGSYNEQFF
13 | TRBJ2-5 | - | few | TRBV30 | TGTGCCTGGGCGGGACAGTACCAAGAGACCCAGTACTTC | CAWAGQYQETQYF
15 | TRBJ2-7 | - | few | TRBV20-1 | TGCAGTGCCCAGCAGGGCTCATCTCCCTCCTACGAGCAGTACTTC | CSAQQGSSPSYEQYF
12 | TRBJ2-1 | - | few | TRBV7-9 | TGTGCCAGCAGCTTAGACGGGTTTCGGCAGTTCTTC | CASSLDGFRQFF
16 | TRBJ1-5 | - | - | TRBV12-3/TRBV12-4 | TGTGCCAGCAGTTTGTCCCCGGGATGGGCAAATCAGCCCCAGCATTTT | CASSLSPGWANQPQHF
13 | TRBJ1-1 | - | - | TRBV12-3/TRBV12-4 | TGTGCCAGCTTAAGAGGGGTCGGCACTGAAGCTTTCTTT | CASLRGVGTEAFF